The entry that follows covers one T cell receptor beta chain sequence. Antigen: not known. These data come from a study of regulatory T cells in long-lasting Graves disease. Study context: Antithyroid drug intake by newly diagnosed Graves' patients had lasted under 3 months. The study's findings and limits: Study of thyroid tissue was not done, with only peripheral blood studied.

Documented time point: newly diagnosed GD, antithyroid drugs for less than 3 months. There was RNA extracted from PBMCs, and the TCR library was made from it. From each patient, around 8.9 milliliters of peripheral blood was drawn and collected into an EDTA anticoagulant tube. V trimming: 9 bases; J trimming: 6 bases; junction bases outside the gene matches: 11. This CDR3 region has 14 residues. The V gene's germline CDR1 is SGHAT and CDR2 FQNNGV. Library construction for TCR beta used iRepertoire HTBI primers and Arm-PCR of CDR3 regions. Via MiXCR, TCRdb re-called the multiplex PCR reads, giving one row per CDR3 protein. The table lists more than 350,000 distinct CDR3 sequences, more than 12% of them singletons. These data also featured in a second study, about T cells in Graves' hyperthyroidism and ophthalmopathy. From that report: Patients with uncontrolled infections, other autoimmune diseases, pregnancy or lactation were excluded.

The source of this sequence is a woman in her thirties with Graves disease. This chain links TRBV11-2 with TRBJ2-1, with 7 bases fitting TRBD1. This specimen consisted of peripheral blood mononuclear cells (PBMCs), obtained at new diagnosis, from a patient treated with antithyroid drugs. CDR3 loop: CASNKGTEGNEQFF. CDR3 bases: TGTGCCAGTAATAAAGGGACAGAGGGCAATGAGCAGTTCTTC.